These 5 T cell receptor beta chains were sequenced from one sample in a study of blood T cell repertoires in COVID-19. TCRdb's table, derived via immunoSEQ multiplex PCR, lists solely in-frame clones and lacks some. There are approximately 150,000 clones in the sample; about 83% occur only once, and roughly 3.5% lies in the top ten. The sequenced material came from PBMCs or T cells enriched from blood (not recorded which). The receptors stem from a woman in her fifties or sixties with acute COVID-19.

This clone was detected only once. V usage is TRBV5-1 and J usage is TRBJ2-3; 10 bases are a match to TRBD2. From germline, CDR1 is SGHRS and CDR2 YFSETQ. CDR3 length equals 15 residues. V gave up 2 bases and J gave up 3 bases; unmatched junction bases: 3. The CDR3 reads CASSLAGGITDTQYF. Written as DNA, the CDR3 is TGCGCCAGCAGCTTAGCGGGAGGGATAACAGATACGCAGTATTTT.

The chain is built from TRBV30 and TRBJ1-2, with D unresolved. The CDR3 extends over 16 amino acids. Germline CDR1 reads GTSNPN; CDR2 reads SVGIG (reference sequence). Trimming pared 6 bases from V and 4 bases from J, leaving 24 bases between. The CDR3 DNA is TGTGCCTGCAGGAGGGCAGGACGGAATAAGCCCTATGGCTACACCTTC. Its translation: CACRRAGRNKPYGYTF.

V and J are TRBV19 and TRBJ2-5; possibly TRBD2 for D (5 bases). The V gene lost 5 bases and the J gene lost 2 bases, with 9 bases spanning the gap. Looked up from germline, CDR1 is LNHDA and CDR2 is SQIVND (reference sequence). CDR3 length: 13 amino acids. In DNA, the CDR3 is TGTGCCAGTAGTCCCACGGGACAAGAGACCCAGTACTTC. Encoded protein: CASSPTGQETQYF.

V and J are TRBV28 and TRBJ2-3; unclear D gene. In germline, CDR1 is MDHEN, CDR2 SYDVKM. CDR3 size: 15 residues. V was cut by 3 bases and J by 5 bases, with 15 bases left in between. CDR3 sequence reads: CASSFGFRVRDTQYF. DNA of the CDR3: TGTGCCAGCAGTTTCGGGTTCCGGGTAAGAGATACGCAGTATTTT.

The chain couples TRBV3-1 (or the pseudogene TRBV3-2) to TRBJ2-7; D gene unclear. The CDR3 sequence is 14 residues long. The germline V and J ends were trimmed by 4 bases and 5 bases, with 15 bases remaining between them. Germline V gene sequence: CDR1 LGHDT, CDR2 YNNKEL (reference sequence). The chain's CDR3 is CASSLGAGTNEQYF. Written as DNA, the CDR3 is TGTGCCAGCAGCCTCGGTGCAGGTACAAACGAGCAGTACTTC.